The 10 T cell receptor beta chains below were found in one sample sequenced in a study of glioma-infiltrating T cells. The iRepertoire nested amplicon-rescue multiplex PCR amplified TCR alpha and beta CDR3s from RNA. TCRdb called the multiplex PCR reads again in MiXCR, with one record for every CDR3 protein. The data show about 210,000 distinct CDR3 sequences, more than 30% seen once. What was sequenced was glioma tissue, nonneoplastic brain tissue, or PBMCs (not recorded which). The source is a human donor with low-grade glioma or glioblastoma, undergoing nonglioma brain surgery, or in good health (not recorded which).

The rearrangement links TRBV27 to TRBJ2-1, with 10 bases fitting TRBD2. The CDR3 loop spans 15 amino acids. Germline CDR1 reads MNHEY; CDR2 reads SMNVEV (reference sequence). The CDR3 region has the DNA TGTGCTAATAGAGCGGGAGGGCCGCTTTGGAATGAGCAGTTCTTC. Translated: CANRAGGPLWNEQFF.

Concerning this clonotype: A much more abundant neighbour one base away suggests this may be a read error. The chain is built from TRBV7-9 and TRBJ1-6, with TRBD1 as a possible D gene (5 bases). The CDR3 runs to 14 residues. V lost 5 bases, J lost 11 bases, and 16 bases lay in between. Germline CDR1 SEHNR, CDR2 FQNEAQ (reference sequence). The CDR3 bases are TGTGCCAGCAGCCTAAATGACAGAAATCCACCCCTCCACTTT. The encoded protein is CASSLNDRNPPLHF.

The chain combines TRBV7-2 with TRBJ1-3; 7 positions match TRBD1. The J segment lost 2 bases and the V segment lost 5 bases, leaving 6 bases of the junction unmatched. CDR1 is SGHTA, CDR2 FQGNSA, per germline. This CDR3 comprises 15 residues. The CDR3 spells CASSLQGTAGNTIYF. The CDR3 DNA is TGTGCCAGCAGCCTACAGGGGACCGCTGGAAACACCATATATTTT.

This clonotype was found many times. This rearrangement joins TRBV6-4 to TRBJ2-3; 13 bases align to TRBD2. V dropped 6 bases and J dropped 7; count of bases not matched to a gene: 4. This CDR3 is 14 amino acids long. CDR1 and CDR2 (germline): MRHNA, SNTAGT. The CDR3 region has the DNA TGTGCCAGCAGCCAGACTAGCGGGGGGAATACGCAGTATTTT. Its protein is CASSQTSGGNTQYF.

This clonotype was seen repeatedly, ten times or more. J is TRBJ2-7 and V is TRBV28, with TRBD1 matching over 9 bases. J lost 7 bases, V lost 5 bases, and 6 bases had no gene match. This CDR3 comprises 13 residues. Germline CDR1 reads MDHEN; CDR2 reads SYDVKM. The CDR3 bases are TGTGCCAGCAGTACAGGGGGCAGGGGGGAGCAGTACTTC. Translated: CASSTGGRGEQYF.

For this clonotype: This may stem from a read error, because a much larger clone lies one nucleotide away. The rearrangement links TRBV12-3 or TRBV12-4 to TRBJ1-2, with a possible D match to TRBD1 (6 bases). The CDR3 length is 13 residues. DNA for the CDR3: TGTGCCAACAGTCAACAGGGACCTAGAGGCTACACCTTC. Its translation is CANSQQGPRGYTF.

This clonotype was found many times. The rearrangement uses TRBV6-1 and TRBJ2-1; 8 bases are a match to TRBD1. This CDR3 is built from 13 residues. V was pared by 5 bases and J by 6 bases, with 3 bases of the junction left unmatched. Germline V lookup: CDR1 MNHNS, CDR2 SASEGT. CDR3 sequence (DNA): TGTGCCAGCAGTCAGGGGGCTGTCAATGAGCAGTTCTTC. This codes for CASSQGAVNEQFF.

This clonotype was observed at least ten times. This chain uses TRBV6-5 with TRBJ2-7; D might be TRBD2 (5 bases). The CDR3 loop spans 11 amino acids. Trimming left V 2 bases short and J 13 bases short, with 12 bases between. The germline CDR1 and CDR2 sequences are MNHEY and SVGAGI. In DNA, the CDR3 is TGTGCCAGCAGTTACGGGAGTAGAAGCTACTTC. This translates into CASSYGSRSYF.

This clonotype has at least ten counts. The chain combines TRBV7-8 with TRBJ2-3; the match to TRBD2 covers 15 bases. The CDR3 runs 16 residues. V lost 5 bases and J lost 5; bases outside the gene matches: 5. Germline V gives CDR1 SGHVS, CDR2 FQNEAQ. CDR3 nucleotide sequence: TGTGCCAGCAGCCCGGGACTAGCGGGAGGAGAAGATACGCAGTATTTT. Its protein product is CASSPGLAGGEDTQYF.

Concerning this clonotype itself: This could be a read error, since a much larger clone is one nucleotide away. The chain recombines TRBV14 with TRBJ2-1; tentatively, D is TRBD2 (6 bases). The CDR3 sequence is 14 residues long. Germline V gene data show CDR1 as SGHDN and CDR2 as FVKESK. The CDR3 sequence: CASSPSSVYNDQFF. CDR3 in DNA: TGTGCCAGCAGCCCCTCTAGCGTATACAATGATCAGTTCTTC.